This TCR beta chain came from a study of CD8+CD57+ T cells in acquired aplastic anemia (dated by TCRdb to 2016 to 2019). About the study as a whole: Extracted DNA from sorted CD4+ and CD8+ cells averaged around 3.4 ug, ranging from roughly 0.17 to 27.4 ug. A CD8+CD57+ expansion meant a frequency higher than the mean frequency seen in healthy subjects.

This clonotype was counted between two and nine times. Its recognized antigen is unknown. Per-base quality was not reported, and no clone a single base away is much larger than it. What the research found in general, with its limitations: Patients and healthy controls showed no significant difference in CD8+ Simpson's diversity (P=0.060). Approximately 27 CD8+ CDR3 sequences were found in both patients and controls but appeared to be highly expressed in patients and within the immunodominant clones of the patients.

Profiling of TCR beta VDJ combinations and CDR3 sequences used genomic DNA as the template. TCR repertoire sequencing was run on an Illumina HiSeq 2000. The original pipeline was this. Repertoires were assessed using TRBV/TRBJ rearrangement plots, CDR3 size and DJ length profiles, and Simpson's diversity index. The immunodominant clone was defined as the most abundant DNA sequence in deep sequencing data. CDR3 amino acid sequences were checked for sharing across subjects and were also compared against the VDJdb database and published repertoires. The raw public reads went through TCRdb reprocessing: fastp at Q25, MiXCR clone calling, in-frame beta chains kept. For every CDR3 protein sequence, its rows merge into one entry that carries the most common genes and DNA. The V and J calls reflect TCRdb's pipeline rather than the authors' work. The sample records around 200,000 distinct CDR3 sequences, about 62% of which are singletons. The ten largest account for around 58% of the sample.

Expansion of CD8+CD57+ cells had been shown by flow cytometry in the patients chosen for sequencing. Severe acquired aplastic anemia was diagnosed in all patients according to International Study of Aplastic Anemia and Agranulocytosis and Camitta criteria. No therapy had been received by the patients at the time of blood sampling. The study deep-sequenced TCR repertoires of sorted CD4+ and CD8+ blood T cells from severe aplastic anemia patients and healthy subjects. Patients were enrolled under clinicaltrials.gov protocols 00001620, 01623167, 00001397, 00071045, 00081523 and 00961064 in the USA. Ficoll-Paque density gradient centrifugation was used to isolate peripheral blood mononuclear cells. Before DNA extraction, CD4+ and CD8+ T cells were sorted by FACS or by magnetic beads. CDR1 MNHEY and CDR2 SMNVEV were looked up in the germline V gene (reference sequence). V is reduced by 3 bases and J by 0 bases, leaving a spacing of 8 bases between them. The CDR3, cysteine through phenylalanine, is 15 amino acids long. Of the read, only the CDR3 DNA is kept; its 45 bases are in frame from base 1.

The rearranged segments are TRBV27 and TRBJ2-2; matching of 6 bases hints at TRBD2 as the D gene. Sequenced: sorted CD4+, CD8+, or CD8+CD57+ T cells (not recorded which) from PBMCs. The TCR originated in a human donor with aplastic anemia. The CDR3 is CASSLEGTNTGELFF. The sequence in DNA is TGTGCCAGCAGTTTGGAGGGGACGAACACCGGGGAGCTGTTTTTT.